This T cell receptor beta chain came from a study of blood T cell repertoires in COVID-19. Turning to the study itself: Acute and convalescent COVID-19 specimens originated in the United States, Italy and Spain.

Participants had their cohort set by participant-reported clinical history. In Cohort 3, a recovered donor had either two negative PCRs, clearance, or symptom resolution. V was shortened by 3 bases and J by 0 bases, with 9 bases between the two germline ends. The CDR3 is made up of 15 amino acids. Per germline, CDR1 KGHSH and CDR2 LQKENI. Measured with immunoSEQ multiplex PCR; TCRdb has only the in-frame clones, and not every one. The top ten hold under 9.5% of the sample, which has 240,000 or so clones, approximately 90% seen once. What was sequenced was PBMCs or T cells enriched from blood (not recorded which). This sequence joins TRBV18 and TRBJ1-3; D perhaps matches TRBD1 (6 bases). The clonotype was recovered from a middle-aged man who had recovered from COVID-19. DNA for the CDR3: TGTGCCAGCTCACCCACAGGGACCTCTGGAAACACCATATATTTT. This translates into CASSPTGTSGNTIYF.